This T cell receptor beta chain was sequenced for a study of spatial heterogeneity in lung cancer (dated by TCRdb to about 2019). For the study in its entirety: More beta-chain than alpha-chain transcripts were consistently detected, likely reflecting higher beta-chain transcript abundance. In the raw uncorrected reads, each unique combination of TCR and UMI appeared more than ten times on average. In non-small cell lung cancer, the study made a quantitative comparison of TCR alpha and beta repertoires among multiple tumor regions, matched nontumor lung and blood. Nonsynonymous mutation counts, determined by whole-exome sequencing of tumor tissue, were related to TCR repertoire features. At surgery, around 200 tumor regions, 63 to 70 matched nontumor lung samples and 56 PBMC samples were TCR-sequenced for both alpha and beta chains.

This specimen's time point label, per the study, means: sample taken at primary tumor resection. The donors were about 65 patients from the lung TRACERx cohort who had early-stage, untreated non-small cell lung cancer. For TCR sequencing, whole RNA was extracted from tumor and nontumor lung tissue, or from cryopreserved PBMC samples, and no cell sorting was done. Only patients with enough RNA available from two or more tumor regions were chosen for TCR sequencing. As a fraction of the sample, this clonotype is medium-sized (0.01 to 0.1%). Its antigen has not been determined. Per-base qualities were not stored, and no clone one base away is much larger. The library was built for alpha chains, so this beta chain is an off-target read and its size means little. The CDR1 and CDR2 encoded by the germline V gene are MNHEY and SVGEGT. Reading from cysteine to phenylalanine, the CDR3 counts 17 amino acids. Just the 51-base CDR3 DNA is kept, in frame starting at base 1. Trimming removed 2 bases from V and 3 bases from J; the gene matches leave 7 bases unexplained.

Library generation was performed with 5' RACE. The data were produced on a NextSeq 500. In the TCR library protocol, a unique molecular identifier was attached to each TCR cDNA molecule so that PCR and sequencing errors could be corrected. The original methods were these. Decombinator tools were used for TCR identification, UMI-based error correction and CDR3 extraction. TCRs above a frequency of 2 per 1,000, corresponding to the top 1% of the tumor frequency distribution, were defined as expanded. Rényi diversity was computed with the R vegan package after subsampling each repertoire 100 times to 5,000 TCRs. CDR3 similarity networks were built from amino acid triplet string-kernel similarity, with CDR3s being connected when pairwise similarity was above 0.82. The raw public reads went through TCRdb reprocessing: fastp at Q25, MiXCR clone calling, in-frame beta chains kept. Rows with a matching CDR3 protein are joined into one entry that keeps the most common DNA and genes. TCRdb's processing, not the authors' own work, is the source of the V and J calls. This sample lists approximately 6,100 distinct CDR3 sequences; 9.5% to 15% were detected once. The ten largest clones add up to 16% of the sample.

The full study reports these points: Confirming at a functional level the hypothesis that regional TCRs recognize regional mutations was considered to require additional single-cell paired TCR alpha and beta sequencing.

The V and J segments used are TRBV6-2 or TRBV6-3 and TRBJ2-2; TRBD2 fits 9 bases in the junction. This sequence originates from a human donor with early-stage non-small cell lung cancer. Sequenced here: lung tissue, sampled at surgery. The CDR3: CASSYLWLAGYTGELFF. The DNA reads TGTGCCAGCAGTTACCTTTGGCTAGCGGGGTACACCGGGGAGCTGTTTTTT.